This T cell receptor (beta chain) came from a study of cytomegalovirus exposure and HLA in healthy donors. Donors in the study were healthy people who gave bone marrow. Whole-study results and caveats: Exclusion applied to some V segments, including TRBV6-2 and TRBV6-3, as they were indistinguishable. When a later analysis compared HLA-associated TCR beta chains with equally common others, the HLA-associated chains turned out to be more clonally expanded and to have lower generation probabilities.

About this clone: The target antigen is unknown.

PCR was performed using 60 Vbeta and 13 Jbeta primers. Assay used: immunoSEQ multiplex PCR; TCRdb lists only in-frame clones, some missing. This sample yields some 120,000 clones, of which more than 75% are seen a single time; around 12% belongs to the top ten. The CDR3 is made up of 16 amino acids. CDR1 and CDR2 from the germline V gene are SGHRS and YFSETQ. V shed 7 bases, J shed 0 bases, and the junction held 8 bases outside the gene matches. The origin of this receptor is a middle-aged woman in good health and CMV-seropositive. Source material: PBMCs. The rearrangement links TRBV5-1 to TRBJ2-1; 9 bases are shared with TRBD1. In DNA form, the CDR3 reads TGCGCCAGCTCCACAGGGGGCTCAAGCTCCTACAATGAGCAGTTCTTC. Residues: CASSTGGSSSYNEQFF.